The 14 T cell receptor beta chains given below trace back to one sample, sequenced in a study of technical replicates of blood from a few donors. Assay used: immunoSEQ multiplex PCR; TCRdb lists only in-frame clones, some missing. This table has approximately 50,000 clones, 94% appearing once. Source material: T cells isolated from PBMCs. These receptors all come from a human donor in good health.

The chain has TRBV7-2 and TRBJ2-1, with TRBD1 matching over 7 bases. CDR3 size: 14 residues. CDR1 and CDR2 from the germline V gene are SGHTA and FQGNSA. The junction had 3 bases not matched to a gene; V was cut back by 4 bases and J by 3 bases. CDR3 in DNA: TGTGCCAGCAGCTGGGACAGTGACTACAATGAGCAGTTCTTC. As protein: CASSWDSDYNEQFF.

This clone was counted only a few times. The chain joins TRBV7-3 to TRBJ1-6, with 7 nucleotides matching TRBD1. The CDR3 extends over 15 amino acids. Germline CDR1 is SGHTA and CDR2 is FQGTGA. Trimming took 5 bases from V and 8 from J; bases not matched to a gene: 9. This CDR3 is CASSQTGSSDSPLHF. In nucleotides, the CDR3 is TGTGCCAGCAGCCAGACAGGGTCTTCGGATTCACCCCTCCACTTT.

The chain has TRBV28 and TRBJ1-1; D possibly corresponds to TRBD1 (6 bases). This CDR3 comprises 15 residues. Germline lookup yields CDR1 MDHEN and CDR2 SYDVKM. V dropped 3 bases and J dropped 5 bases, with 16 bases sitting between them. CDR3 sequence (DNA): TGTGCCAGCAGTTTTTGGGGGCGCGGAGATACTGAAGCTTTCTTT. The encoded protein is CASSFWGRGDTEAFF.

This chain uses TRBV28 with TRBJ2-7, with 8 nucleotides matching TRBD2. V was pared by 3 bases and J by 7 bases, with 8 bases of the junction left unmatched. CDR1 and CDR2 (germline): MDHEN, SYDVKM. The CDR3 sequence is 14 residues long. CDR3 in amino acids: CASSFPAGGTEQYF. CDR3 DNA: TGTGCCAGCAGTTTCCCGGCGGGAGGAACGGAGCAGTACTTC.

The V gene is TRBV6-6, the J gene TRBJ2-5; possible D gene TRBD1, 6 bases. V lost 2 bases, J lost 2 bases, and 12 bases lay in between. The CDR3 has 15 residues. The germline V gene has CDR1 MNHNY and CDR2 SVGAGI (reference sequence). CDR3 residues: CASSYPERGQETQYF. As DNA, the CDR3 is TGTGCCAGCAGTTACCCAGAGAGGGGGCAAGAGACCCAGTACTTC.

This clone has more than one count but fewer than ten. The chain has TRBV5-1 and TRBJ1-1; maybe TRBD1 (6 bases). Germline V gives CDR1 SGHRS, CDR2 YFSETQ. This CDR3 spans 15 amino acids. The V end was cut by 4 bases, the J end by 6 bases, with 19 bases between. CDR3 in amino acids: CASSPKAQGRAEAFF. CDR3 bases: TGCGCCAGCAGCCCCAAGGCACAGGGTCGGGCTGAAGCTTTCTTT.

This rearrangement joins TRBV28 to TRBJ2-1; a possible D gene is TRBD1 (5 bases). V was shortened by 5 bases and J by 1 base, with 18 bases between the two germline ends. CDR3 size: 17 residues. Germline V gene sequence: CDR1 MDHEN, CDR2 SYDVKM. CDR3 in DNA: TGTGCCAGCAGTCAATGGGGCAGGGCTACTTCCTACAATGAGCAGTTCTTC. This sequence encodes CASSQWGRATSYNEQFF. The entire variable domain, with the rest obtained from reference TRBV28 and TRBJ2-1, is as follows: DVKVTQSSRYLVKRTGEKVFLECVQDMDHENMFWYRQDPGLGLRLIYFSYDVKMKEKGDIPEGYSVSREKKERFSLILESASTNQTSMYLCASSQWGRATSYNEQFFGPGTRLTVL.

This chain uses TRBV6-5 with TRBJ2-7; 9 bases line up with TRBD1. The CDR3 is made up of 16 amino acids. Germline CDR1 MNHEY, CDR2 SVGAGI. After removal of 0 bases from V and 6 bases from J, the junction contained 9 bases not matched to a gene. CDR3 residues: CASSYSPPGQGGEQYF. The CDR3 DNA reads TGTGCCAGCAGTTACTCCCCCCCGGGACAGGGAGGCGAGCAGTACTTC.

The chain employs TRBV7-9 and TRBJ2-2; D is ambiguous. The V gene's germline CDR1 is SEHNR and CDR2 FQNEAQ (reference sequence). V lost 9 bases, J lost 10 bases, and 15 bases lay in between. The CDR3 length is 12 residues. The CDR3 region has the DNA TGTGCCAGTCGTGTCTTATTTTTGGAGCTGTTTTTT. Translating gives CASRVLFLELFF.

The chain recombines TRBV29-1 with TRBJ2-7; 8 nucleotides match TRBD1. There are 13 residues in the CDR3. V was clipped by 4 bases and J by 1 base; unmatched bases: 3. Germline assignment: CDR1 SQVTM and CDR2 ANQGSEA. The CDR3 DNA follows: TGCAGCGTTGCAGGGGGCGCATCCTACGAGCAGTACTTC. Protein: CSVAGGASYEQYF.

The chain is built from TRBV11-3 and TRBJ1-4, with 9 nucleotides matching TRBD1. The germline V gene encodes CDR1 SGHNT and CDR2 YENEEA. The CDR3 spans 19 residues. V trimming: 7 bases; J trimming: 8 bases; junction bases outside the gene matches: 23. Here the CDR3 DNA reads TGTGCCAGCATGGGCCCTCGCACACTAGGGGGACAGGGAGGCGAAAAACTGTTTTTT. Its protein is CASMGPRTLGGQGGEKLFF.

CDR3 coding DNA: TGCGCCAGCAGCTTGTCGTCTTCGGGAGTAGGCTACACCTTC. Its protein is CASSLSSSGVGYTF. The rearrangement joins TRBV5-1 to TRBJ1-2; D is uncertain. CDR1 is SGHRS, CDR2 YFSETQ, per germline. The CDR3 runs 14 residues. V lost 1 base and J lost 8, with 15 bases in between.

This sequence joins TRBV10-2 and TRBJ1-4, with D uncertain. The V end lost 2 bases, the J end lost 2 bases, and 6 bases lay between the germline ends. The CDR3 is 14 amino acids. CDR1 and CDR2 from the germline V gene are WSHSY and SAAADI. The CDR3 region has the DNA TGCGCCAGCAGTGAGGAGCTGACTAATGAAAAACTGTTTTTT. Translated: CASSEELTNEKLFF.

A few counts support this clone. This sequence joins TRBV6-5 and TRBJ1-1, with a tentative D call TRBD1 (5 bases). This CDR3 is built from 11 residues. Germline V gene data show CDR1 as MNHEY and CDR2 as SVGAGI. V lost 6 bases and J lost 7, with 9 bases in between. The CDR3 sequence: CASRQGLEAFF. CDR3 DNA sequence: TGTGCCAGCAGGCAGGGACTTGAAGCTTTCTTT.